This is a list of T cell receptor beta chains from one sample in a study of CD8+CD57+ T cells in acquired aplastic anemia. TCRdb fed the reads into MiXCR, producing one record per CDR3 protein. The sample lists hundreds of thousands of distinct CDR3 sequences; about half were seen once. Sequencing was carried out using sorted CD4+, CD8+, or CD8+CD57+ T cells (not recorded which) from PBMCs. These receptors were collected from a human donor with aplastic anemia. Both conserved end residues are part of each CDR3. Fields, in order: V gene, clone size, D gene, J gene, CDR3 DNA, CDR3 protein. D genes are given only for firm matches. Clone size is shown for a subset of rows, as once, few, many or a class of expanded clone.

v_call: TRBV6-6; clone_size: many; d_call: .; j_call: TRBJ1-3; cdr3_nt: TGTGCCAGCAGCCACCCCCAGGGGATATCTGGAAACACCATATATTTT; cdr3_aa: CASSHPQGISGNTIYF
v_call: TRBV2; clone_size: many; d_call: .; j_call: TRBJ1-4; cdr3_nt: TGTGCCAGCAGTGAAGTACATTTAACTAATGAAAAACTGTTTTTT; cdr3_aa: CASSEVHLTNEKLFF
v_call: TRBV29-1; clone_size: .; d_call: .; j_call: TRBJ1-5; cdr3_nt: TGCAGCTTCTCAGAAAATAGCAATCAGCCCCAGCATTTT; cdr3_aa: CSFSENSNQPQHF
v_call: TRBV7-9; clone_size: .; d_call: .; j_call: TRBJ1-2; cdr3_nt: TGTGCCAGCAGCTTTCAGACGATCAGGGATGGCTACACCTTC; cdr3_aa: CASSFQTIRDGYTF
v_call: TRBV10-3; clone_size: many; d_call: .; j_call: TRBJ2-7; cdr3_nt: TGTGCCATCAGCGCCGGGCCGTCATCCTACGAGCAGTACTTC; cdr3_aa: CAISAGPSSYEQYF
v_call: TRBV19; clone_size: many; d_call: .; j_call: TRBJ2-5; cdr3_nt: TGTGCCAGTAGTATAGAAGGGCTCGGAACAGGGACGACCCAAGAGACCCAGTACTTC; cdr3_aa: CASSIEGLGTGTTQETQYF
v_call: TRBV10-3; clone_size: .; d_call: TRBD1; j_call: TRBJ2-1; cdr3_nt: TGTGCCATTAACGACAGGGAAGGTGGTTACAATGAGCAGTTCTTC; cdr3_aa: CAINDREGGYNEQFF
v_call: TRBV11-1; clone_size: .; d_call: .; j_call: TRBJ1-1; cdr3_nt: TGTGCCAGCAGGGCCGGGCAGCGGAACACTGAAGCTTTCTTT; cdr3_aa: CASRAGQRNTEAFF
v_call: TRBV25-1; clone_size: .; d_call: TRBD2; j_call: TRBJ2-3; cdr3_nt: TGCGCCAGCAGTGACCAAGCGGGGGCCCATTCCACAGATACGCAGTATTTT; cdr3_aa: CASSDQAGAHSTDTQYF
v_call: TRBV6-4; clone_size: once; d_call: .; j_call: TRBJ2-5; cdr3_nt: TGTGCCAGCAGTGATAGGGCAGGGTATTATGAGACCCAGTACTTC; cdr3_aa: CASSDRAGYYETQYF
v_call: TRBV7-6; clone_size: .; d_call: TRBD1; j_call: TRBJ1-4; cdr3_nt: TGTGCCAGCAGCACCCCGACAGGGGCGGGGGAAGAACTGTTTTTT; cdr3_aa: CASSTPTGAGEELFF
v_call: TRBV2; clone_size: .; d_call: TRBD1; j_call: TRBJ1-2; cdr3_nt: TGTGCCACATTCGTCCAGGGGGCTCGAGGCTACACCTTC; cdr3_aa: CATFVQGARGYTF
v_call: TRBV6-5; clone_size: .; d_call: .; j_call: TRBJ1-2; cdr3_nt: TGTGCCAGCAGTTACTTGTACACCCTCGGACTTCACAGGGAAGGCTACACCTTC; cdr3_aa: CASSYLYTLGLHREGYTF
v_call: TRBV7-3; clone_size: .; d_call: .; j_call: TRBJ1-1; cdr3_nt: TGTGCCAGCGGAGTCAGCATGAACACTGAAGCCTTCTTT; cdr3_aa: CASGVSMNTEAFF
v_call: TRBV30; clone_size: few; d_call: .; j_call: TRBJ2-5; cdr3_nt: TGTGCCTGGAGTAAGCAGGGGTCGGGGACCCAGTACTTC; cdr3_aa: CAWSKQGSGTQYF
v_call: TRBV28; clone_size: many; d_call: .; j_call: TRBJ1-2; cdr3_nt: TGTGCCAGCAGTATAACAGCCTTTGTTAATGGCTACACCTTC; cdr3_aa: CASSITAFVNGYTF
v_call: TRBV5-4; clone_size: many; d_call: .; j_call: TRBJ1-6; cdr3_nt: TGTGCCAGCAGCATTTACCCATCACCCCTCCACTTT; cdr3_aa: CASSIYPSPLHF
v_call: TRBV7-2; clone_size: .; d_call: .; j_call: TRBJ2-7; cdr3_nt: TGTGCCAGCAGCCCCGGGACTCATATCTACGAGCAGTACTTC; cdr3_aa: CASSPGTHIYEQYF
v_call: TRBV7-7; clone_size: .; d_call: .; j_call: TRBJ2-1; cdr3_nt: TGTGCCAGCAGCCCTGTCTCGGGAGCGTACAATGAGCAGTTCTTC; cdr3_aa: CASSPVSGAYNEQFF
v_call: TRBV20-1; clone_size: few; d_call: .; j_call: TRBJ2-6; cdr3_nt: TGCAGTGCTACAGGGCTCCCCTCTGGGGCCAACGTCCTGACTTTC; cdr3_aa: CSATGLPSGANVLTF
v_call: TRBV29-1; clone_size: few; d_call: .; j_call: TRBJ2-5; cdr3_nt: TGCAGCACTGGCCCGTTATCGGGGGCCCAGTACTTC; cdr3_aa: CSTGPLSGAQYF
v_call: TRBV7-3; clone_size: many; d_call: .; j_call: TRBJ2-7; cdr3_nt: TGTGCCAGCAGCCCGAGACAGGGACTTGAGCAGTACTTC; cdr3_aa: CASSPRQGLEQYF
v_call: TRBV9; clone_size: .; d_call: TRBD2; j_call: TRBJ2-3; cdr3_nt: TGTGCCAGCAGCGTAGCTATTAGCGGGGATCAAGATACGCAGTATTTT; cdr3_aa: CASSVAISGDQDTQYF
v_call: TRBV7-9; clone_size: many; d_call: TRBD2; j_call: TRBJ2-3; cdr3_nt: TGTGCCAGCAGCCTAGGGACTACGAATACGCAGTATTTT; cdr3_aa: CASSLGTTNTQYF
v_call: TRBV7-2; clone_size: .; d_call: .; j_call: TRBJ2-7; cdr3_nt: TGTGCCAGCAGCCGCGGGGCAGGGTTGAGCGAGCAGTACTTC; cdr3_aa: CASSRGAGLSEQYF
v_call: TRBV7-9; clone_size: .; d_call: TRBD1; j_call: TRBJ2-2; cdr3_nt: TGTGCCAGCAGCGCGGGGACAGGGAACGCGAACACCGGGGAGCTGCCTTTT; cdr3_aa: CASSAGTGNANTGELPF
v_call: TRBV9; clone_size: many; d_call: .; j_call: TRBJ2-4; cdr3_nt: TGTGCCAGCAGCGTAGTCGGGACCCCGGGGAACATTCAGTACTTC; cdr3_aa: CASSVVGTPGNIQYF
v_call: TRBV6-5; clone_size: .; d_call: .; j_call: TRBJ2-7; cdr3_nt: TGTGCCAGCAGACAAAGGGGTTCAAGCTACGAGCGGTACTTC; cdr3_aa: CASRQRGSSYERYF
v_call: TRBV7-6; clone_size: .; d_call: TRBD1; j_call: TRBJ2-5; cdr3_nt: TGTGCCAGCCGCCCGACAGGGGAACAAGAGACCCAGTACTTC; cdr3_aa: CASRPTGEQETQYF
v_call: TRBV7-6; clone_size: .; d_call: TRBD2; j_call: TRBJ2-7; cdr3_nt: TGTGCCAGCAGCTTAGAGAGTCCTAGCGGGGCCTACGAGCAGTACTTC; cdr3_aa: CASSLESPSGAYEQYF
v_call: TRBV5-1; clone_size: many; d_call: .; j_call: TRBJ1-5; cdr3_nt: TGCGCCAGCAGCGTGTTGGGGCAAGATCAGCCCCAGCATTTT; cdr3_aa: CASSVLGQDQPQHF
v_call: TRBV9; clone_size: .; d_call: .; j_call: TRBJ2-1; cdr3_nt: TGTGCCAGCAGCCCCCAGGCGGCAGATGAGCAGTTCTTC; cdr3_aa: CASSPQAADEQFF
v_call: TRBV15; clone_size: .; d_call: TRBD2; j_call: TRBJ2-3; cdr3_nt: TGTGCCACCAGCGGTACCGGGACTAGCGCAGATACGCAGTATTTT; cdr3_aa: CATSGTGTSADTQYF
v_call: TRBV29-1; clone_size: once; d_call: TRBD1; j_call: TRBJ2-3; cdr3_nt: TGCAGCGCAAAGGGACAGGGGTGGACAGATACGCAGTATTTT; cdr3_aa: CSAKGQGWTDTQYF
v_call: TRBV9; clone_size: .; d_call: TRBD1; j_call: TRBJ1-2; cdr3_nt: TGTGCCAGCAGCTTAGCTGCGGACAGGAATGGCTACACCTTC; cdr3_aa: CASSLAADRNGYTF
v_call: TRBV11-2; clone_size: many; d_call: TRBD1; j_call: TRBJ1-4; cdr3_nt: TGTGCCAGCAGCTTTGGGACAGCCGGGGAAAAACTGTTTTTT; cdr3_aa: CASSFGTAGEKLFF
v_call: TRBV10-1; clone_size: few; d_call: .; j_call: TRBJ1-5; cdr3_nt: TGCGCCAGCAGGGGGGGGGGGGCGCGAGGGAGCCAGCCCCAGCATTTT; cdr3_aa: CASRGGGARGSQPQHF
v_call: TRBV19; clone_size: many; d_call: TRBD2; j_call: TRBJ2-1; cdr3_nt: TGTGCCAGTAGTATCCTGACTAGCGGGGGTCGTGAGCAGTTCTTC; cdr3_aa: CASSILTSGGREQFF
v_call: TRBV7-9; clone_size: .; d_call: .; j_call: TRBJ2-7; cdr3_nt: TGTGCCAGCAGCTCCCCTGGCCTCGGGACCGATATGCCCTACGAGCAGTACTTC; cdr3_aa: CASSSPGLGTDMPYEQYF
v_call: TRBV20-1; clone_size: once; d_call: .; j_call: TRBJ1-5; cdr3_nt: TGCAGTGCTAGAGTAGGGAGGTTGGCCTACAGCAATCAGCCCCAGCATTTT; cdr3_aa: CSARVGRLAYSNQPQHF
v_call: TRBV10-3; clone_size: .; d_call: TRBD1; j_call: TRBJ1-6; cdr3_nt: TGTGCCATCAGCGGGACAGAAAATTCACCCCTCCACTTT; cdr3_aa: CAISGTENSPLHF
v_call: TRBV6-2/TRBV6-3; clone_size: .; d_call: .; j_call: TRBJ1-1; cdr3_nt: TGTGCCAGCAAGGAGGTGGACAAAACTGAAGCTTTCTTT; cdr3_aa: CASKEVDKTEAFF
v_call: TRBV7-8; clone_size: .; d_call: TRBD1; j_call: TRBJ2-7; cdr3_nt: TGTGCCAGCAGCCAAGATCTTCAGACAGGGGGTGAGCAGTACTTC; cdr3_aa: CASSQDLQTGGEQYF
v_call: TRBV10-3; clone_size: .; d_call: .; j_call: TRBJ1-5; cdr3_nt: TGTGCCATCGGAGGGGACGGGGATCAGCCCCAGCATTTT; cdr3_aa: CAIGGDGDQPQHF
v_call: TRBV19; clone_size: .; d_call: TRBD1; j_call: TRBJ2-7; cdr3_nt: TGTGCCAGTAGTGCAGGGGGCGCGGTATCCAACGAGCAGTACTTC; cdr3_aa: CASSAGGAVSNEQYF
v_call: TRBV7-2; clone_size: .; d_call: .; j_call: TRBJ1-3; cdr3_nt: TGTGCCAGCAGCCGACTCCGAAGCGGGGGGGGCTCTGGAAACACCATATATTTT; cdr3_aa: CASSRLRSGGGSGNTIYF
v_call: TRBV2; clone_size: many; d_call: TRBD2; j_call: TRBJ2-1; cdr3_nt: TGTGCCAGCAGGACGCGGACTAGCGGGGAGTACAATGAGCAGTTCTTC; cdr3_aa: CASRTRTSGEYNEQFF
v_call: TRBV19; clone_size: .; d_call: TRBD1; j_call: TRBJ2-1; cdr3_nt: TGTGCCAGTAGTCAACAGGGGGCCGACAATGAGCAGTTCTTC; cdr3_aa: CASSQQGADNEQFF
v_call: TRBV10-1; clone_size: .; d_call: .; j_call: TRBJ1-1; cdr3_nt: TGCGGGGGGGGAGGCAGGTCCCACACTGAAGCTTTCTTT; cdr3_aa: CGGGGRSHTEAFF
v_call: TRBV5-1; clone_size: .; d_call: .; j_call: TRBJ1-2; cdr3_nt: TGTGCCAGCAGCGTGGGTGGGGGACGAGATAACTATGGCTACACCTTC; cdr3_aa: CASSVGGGRDNYGYTF
v_call: TRBV2; clone_size: .; d_call: .; j_call: TRBJ2-3; cdr3_nt: TGTGCCAGCAGCTTTGGCGAGCGCACAGATACGCAGTATTTT; cdr3_aa: CASSFGERTDTQYF
v_call: TRBV20-1; clone_size: .; d_call: .; j_call: TRBJ2-7; cdr3_nt: TGCAGTGCTTATTCGACGACCTGGAGCTCCTACGAGCAGTACTTC; cdr3_aa: CSAYSTTWSSYEQYF
v_call: TRBV19; clone_size: .; d_call: TRBD1; j_call: TRBJ2-7; cdr3_nt: TGTGCCAGTAGTCAACAGGGGGTTACCGAGCAGTACTTC; cdr3_aa: CASSQQGVTEQYF
v_call: TRBV6-5; clone_size: .; d_call: TRBD2; j_call: TRBJ2-3; cdr3_nt: TGTGCCAGCAGGGAAGGACTAGCGGGGGCGGATACGCAGTATTTT; cdr3_aa: CASREGLAGADTQYF
v_call: TRBV10-1; clone_size: many; d_call: TRBD1; j_call: TRBJ1-1; cdr3_nt: TGCGCCAGCAGTCCGACAGGGACGGCGCAAGCTTTCTTT; cdr3_aa: CASSPTGTAQAFF
v_call: TRBV19; clone_size: many; d_call: .; j_call: TRBJ2-3; cdr3_nt: TGTGCCAGTAGTATAATTTCTGGGGGTGGTCCAGATACGCAGTATTTT; cdr3_aa: CASSIISGGGPDTQYF
v_call: TRBV19; clone_size: .; d_call: .; j_call: TRBJ1-1; cdr3_nt: TGTGCCAGTAGTAAGTTTTGGGGCACTGAAGCTTTCTTT; cdr3_aa: CASSKFWGTEAFF